Only a few counts were recorded for the clone carrying this T cell receptor beta chain. What it recognizes is unknown. The source of the sample is a study of T-cell memory formation after mild COVID-19. Study-level points and caveats: The main location of contracting CD4+ clones was CM and EM, and that of contracting CD8+ clones was EMRA.

TCRdb fed the 5' RACE reads into MiXCR, producing one record per CDR3 protein. Of under 600,000 distinct CDR3 sequences listed, approximately 21% are singletons. Sequenced input: PBMCs or a T cell subset sorted from them (not recorded which). The receptor comes from an adult woman who had mild COVID-19 (a few samples of this study predate the infection). Cell type and time point are not known.

CDR3 residues: CASTRTGDYGYTF. CDR3 nucleotide sequence: TGTGCCAGCACCCGCACAGGGGACTATGGCTACACCTTC. This rearrangement joins TRBV9 to TRBJ1-2, with 7 positions matching TRBD1. CDR1 and CDR2 from the germline V gene are SGDLS and YYNGEE. J lost 3 bases, V lost 6 bases, and 5 bases had no gene match. There are 13 residues in the CDR3.